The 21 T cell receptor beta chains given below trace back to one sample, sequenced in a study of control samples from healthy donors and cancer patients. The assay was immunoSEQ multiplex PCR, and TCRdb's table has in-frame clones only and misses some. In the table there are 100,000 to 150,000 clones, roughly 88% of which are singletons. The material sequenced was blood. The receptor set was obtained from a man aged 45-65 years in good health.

The CDR3 here is CASSQIDGELFF. CDR3 DNA sequence: TGTGCCAGCTCACAAATCGACGGGGAACTGTTTTTT. The rearrangement uses TRBV18 and TRBJ1-4; D is ambiguous. V was cut by 4 bases and J by 12 bases, with 12 bases left in between. The germline V gene encodes CDR1 KGHSH and CDR2 LQKENI. This CDR3 has 12 amino acids.

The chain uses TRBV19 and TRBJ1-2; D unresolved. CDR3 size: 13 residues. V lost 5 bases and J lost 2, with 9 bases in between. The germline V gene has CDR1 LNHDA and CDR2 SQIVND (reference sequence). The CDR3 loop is CASSPQQNYGYTF. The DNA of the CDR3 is TGTGCCAGTAGTCCCCAGCAGAACTATGGCTACACCTTC.

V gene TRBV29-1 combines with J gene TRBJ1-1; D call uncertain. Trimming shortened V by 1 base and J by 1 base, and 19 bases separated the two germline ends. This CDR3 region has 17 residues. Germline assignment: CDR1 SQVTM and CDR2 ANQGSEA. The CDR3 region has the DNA TGCAGCGTTGAAGGCAGGTGGGGTCCGCTCCGGAACACTGAAGCTTTCTTT. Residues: CSVEGRWGPLRNTEAFF. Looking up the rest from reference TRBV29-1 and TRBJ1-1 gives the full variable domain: SAVISQKPSRDICQRGTSLTIQCQVDSQVTMMFWYRQQPGQSLTLIATANQGSEATYESGFVIDKFPISRPNLTFSTLTVSNMSPEDSSIYLCSVEGRWGPLRNTEAFFGQGTRLTVV.

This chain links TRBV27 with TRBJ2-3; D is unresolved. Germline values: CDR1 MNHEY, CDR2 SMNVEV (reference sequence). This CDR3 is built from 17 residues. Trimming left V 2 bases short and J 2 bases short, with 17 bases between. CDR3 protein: CASSLKPYTINTDTQYF. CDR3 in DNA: TGTGCCAGCAGTTTAAAGCCCTACACCATAAACACAGATACGCAGTATTTT.

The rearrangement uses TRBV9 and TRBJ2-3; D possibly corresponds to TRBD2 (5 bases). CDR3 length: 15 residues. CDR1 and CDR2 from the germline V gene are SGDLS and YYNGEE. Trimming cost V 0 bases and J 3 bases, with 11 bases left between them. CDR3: CASSVDGVLTDTQYF. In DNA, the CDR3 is TGTGCCAGCAGCGTAGACGGGGTACTTACAGATACGCAGTATTTT.

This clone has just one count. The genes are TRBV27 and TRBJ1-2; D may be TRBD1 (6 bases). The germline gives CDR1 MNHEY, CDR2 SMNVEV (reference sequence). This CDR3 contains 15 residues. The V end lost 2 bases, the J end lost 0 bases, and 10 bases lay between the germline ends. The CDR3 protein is CASSLKGGPNYGYTF. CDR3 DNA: TGTGCCAGCAGTTTAAAAGGGGGACCTAACTATGGCTACACCTTC.

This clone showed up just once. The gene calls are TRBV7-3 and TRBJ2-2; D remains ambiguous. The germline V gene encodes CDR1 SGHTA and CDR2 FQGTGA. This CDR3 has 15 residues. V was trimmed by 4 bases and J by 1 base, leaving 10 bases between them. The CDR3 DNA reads TGTGCCAGCAGCTGGAGACCGGAGAACACCGGGGAGCTGTTTTTT. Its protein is CASSWRPENTGELFF. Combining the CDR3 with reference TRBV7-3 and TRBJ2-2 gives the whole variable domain GAGVSQTPSNKVTEKGKYVELRCDPISGHTALYWYRQSLGQGPEFLIYFQGTGAADDSGLPNDRFFAVRPEGSVSTLKIQRTERGDSAVYLCASSWRPENTGELFFGEGSRLTVL.

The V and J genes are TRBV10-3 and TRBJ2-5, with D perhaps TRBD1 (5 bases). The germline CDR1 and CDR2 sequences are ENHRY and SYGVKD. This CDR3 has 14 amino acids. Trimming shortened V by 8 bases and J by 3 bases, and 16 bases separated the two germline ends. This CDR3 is CAIAPVGVKETQYF. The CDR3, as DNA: TGTGCCATCGCGCCGGTAGGGGTGAAAGAGACCCAGTACTTC.

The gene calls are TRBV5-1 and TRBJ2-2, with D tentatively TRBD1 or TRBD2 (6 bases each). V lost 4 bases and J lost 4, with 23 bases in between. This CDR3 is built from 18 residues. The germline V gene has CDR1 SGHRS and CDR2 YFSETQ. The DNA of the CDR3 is TGCGCCAGCAGCCCCCGTTGGGTGGGGGGCAGGAGCACCGGGGAGCTGTTTTTT. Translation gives CASSPRWVGGRSTGELFF.

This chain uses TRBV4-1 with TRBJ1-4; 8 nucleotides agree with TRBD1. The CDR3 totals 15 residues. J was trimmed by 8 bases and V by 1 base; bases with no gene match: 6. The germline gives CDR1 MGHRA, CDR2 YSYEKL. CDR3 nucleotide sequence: TGCGCCAGCAGCCAAGTCCAGGGGGCAGGGGAAAAACTGTTTTTT. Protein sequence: CASSQVQGAGEKLFF.

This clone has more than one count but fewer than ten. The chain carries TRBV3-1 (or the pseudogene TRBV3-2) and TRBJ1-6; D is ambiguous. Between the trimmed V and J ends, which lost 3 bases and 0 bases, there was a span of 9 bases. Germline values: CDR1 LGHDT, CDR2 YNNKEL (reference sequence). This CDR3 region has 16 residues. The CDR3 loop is CASSHQTSSYNSPLHF. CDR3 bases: TGTGCCAGCAGCCACCAGACAAGCTCCTATAATTCACCCCTCCACTTT.

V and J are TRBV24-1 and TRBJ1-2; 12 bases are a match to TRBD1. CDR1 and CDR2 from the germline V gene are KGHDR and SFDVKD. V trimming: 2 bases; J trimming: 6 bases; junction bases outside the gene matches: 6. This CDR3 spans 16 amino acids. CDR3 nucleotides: TGTGCCACCAGTGATTCAACGGGACAGGGGGCGAATGGCTACACCTTC. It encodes CATSDSTGQGANGYTF.

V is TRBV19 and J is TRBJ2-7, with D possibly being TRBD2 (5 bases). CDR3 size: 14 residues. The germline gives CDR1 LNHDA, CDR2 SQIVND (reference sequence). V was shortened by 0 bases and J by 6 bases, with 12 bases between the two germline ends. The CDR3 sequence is CASSIDHSGSEQYF. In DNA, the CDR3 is TGTGCCAGTAGTATAGATCATTCGGGGAGCGAGCAGTACTTC.

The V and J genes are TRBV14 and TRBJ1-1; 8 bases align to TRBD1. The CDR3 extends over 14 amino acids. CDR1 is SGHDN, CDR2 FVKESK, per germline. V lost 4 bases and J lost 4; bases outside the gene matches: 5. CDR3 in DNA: TGTGCCAGCAGCCCGGCAGGGGGCTTCACTGAAGCTTTCTTT. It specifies CASSPAGGFTEAFF.

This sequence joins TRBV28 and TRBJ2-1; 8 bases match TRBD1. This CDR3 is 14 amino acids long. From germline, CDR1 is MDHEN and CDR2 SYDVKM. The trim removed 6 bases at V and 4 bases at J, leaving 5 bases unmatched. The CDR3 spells CASSPGTGYNEQFF. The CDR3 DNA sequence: TGTGCCAGCAGCCCTGGGACAGGATACAATGAGCAGTTCTTC.

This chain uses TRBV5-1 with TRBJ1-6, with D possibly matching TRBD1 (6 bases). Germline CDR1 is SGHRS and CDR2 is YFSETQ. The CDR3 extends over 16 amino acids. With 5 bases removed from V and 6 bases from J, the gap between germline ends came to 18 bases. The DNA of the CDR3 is TGCGCCAGCAGAAATTCCGACAGGTCCCCTAATTCACCCCTCCACTTT. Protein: CASRNSDRSPNSPLHF.

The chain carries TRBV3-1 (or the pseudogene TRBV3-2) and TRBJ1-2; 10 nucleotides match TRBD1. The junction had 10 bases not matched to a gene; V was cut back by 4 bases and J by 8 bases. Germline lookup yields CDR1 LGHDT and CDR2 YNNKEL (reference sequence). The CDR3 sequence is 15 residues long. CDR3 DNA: TGTGCCAGCAGCCGAGGGACAGGGGATAGAGTAGGCTACACCTTC. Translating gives CASSRGTGDRVGYTF.

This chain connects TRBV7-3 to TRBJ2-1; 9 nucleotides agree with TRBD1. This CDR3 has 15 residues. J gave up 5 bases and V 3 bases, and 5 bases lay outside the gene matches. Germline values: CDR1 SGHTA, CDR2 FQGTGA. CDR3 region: CASSLGTGNNNEQFF. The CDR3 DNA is TGTGCCAGCAGCTTGGGGACAGGGAACAACAATGAGCAGTTCTTC. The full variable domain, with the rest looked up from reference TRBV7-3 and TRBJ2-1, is GAGVSQTPSNKVTEKGKYVELRCDPISGHTALYWYRQSLGQGPEFLIYFQGTGAADDSGLPNDRFFAVRPEGSVSTLKIQRTERGDSAVYLCASSLGTGNNNEQFFGPGTRLTVL.

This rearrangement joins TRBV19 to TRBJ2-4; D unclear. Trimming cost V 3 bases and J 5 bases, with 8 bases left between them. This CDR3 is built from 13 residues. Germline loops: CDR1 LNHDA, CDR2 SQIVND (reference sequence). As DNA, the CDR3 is TGTGCCAGTAGTATTGGCTATCAAAACATTCAGTACTTC. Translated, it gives CASSIGYQNIQYF.

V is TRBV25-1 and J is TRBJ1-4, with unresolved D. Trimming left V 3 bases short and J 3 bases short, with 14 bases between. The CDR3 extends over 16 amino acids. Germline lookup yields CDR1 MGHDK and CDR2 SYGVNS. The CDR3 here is CASSEPRPAANEKLFF. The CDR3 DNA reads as TGTGCCAGCAGTGAGCCGAGACCGGCGGCTAATGAAAAACTGTTTTTT.

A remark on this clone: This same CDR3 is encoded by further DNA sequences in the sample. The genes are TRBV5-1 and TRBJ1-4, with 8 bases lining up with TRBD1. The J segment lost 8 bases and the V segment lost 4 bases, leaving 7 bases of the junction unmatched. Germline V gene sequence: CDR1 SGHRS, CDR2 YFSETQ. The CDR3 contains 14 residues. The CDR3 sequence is CASSAGTGGEKLFF. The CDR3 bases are TGCGCCAGCAGCGCAGGGACAGGCGGAGAAAAACTGTTTTTT.